This TCR beta chain was captured in a study of blood T cell repertoires in COVID-19. Study background: Donors in the United States, Italy and Spain gave samples during acute or convalescent COVID-19.

In the study's own analysis: Estimates of nucleated cell counts were drawn from the amplification of reference gene primers. The assay was immunoSEQ multiplex PCR, and TCRdb's table has in-frame clones only and misses some. From that table come the V and J calls and clone size; the DNA was used to work out D and trimming. The sample contains over 200,000 clones, approximately 84% of which appear only once. This clone was seen only a few times. V lost 2 bases, J lost 7 bases, and 8 bases lay in between. The germline V gene encodes CDR1 ENHRY and CDR2 SYGVKD. This CDR3 region has 13 residues. Sequenced material: peripheral blood. This chain connects TRBV10-3 to TRBJ2-2; TRBD2 might be the D (6 bases). The receptor comes from a man between 35 and 55 years old with active or convalescent COVID-19. CDR3 protein: CAISEGEDGELFF. CDR3 DNA sequence: TGTGCCATCAGTGAGGGGGAGGACGGGGAGCTGTTTTTT.